The 25 T cell receptor beta chains in this list originate from one sample, sequenced in a study of OX40 agonist ivuxolimab in advanced cancers. Clones were read by immunoSEQ multiplex PCR, and TCRdb kept only the in-frame ones, dropping some. The sample holds 50,000 to 70,000 clones; around 85% are singletons and the top ten take over 2.5%. Material: CD4+ or CD8+ T cells sorted from blood, obtained in a trial of the OX40 agonist ivuxolimab. All receptors come from an adult with an advanced solid tumor such as melanoma, head and neck, liver or kidney cancer.

V gene TRBV30 combines with J gene TRBJ1-1; D not resolved. The CDR3 is made up of 11 amino acids. In germline, CDR1 is GTSNPN, CDR2 SVGIG (reference sequence). V lost 3 bases, J lost 5 bases, and 7 bases lay in between. The CDR3 protein is CAWRRGTEAFF. Here the CDR3 DNA reads TGTGCCTGGAGGCGAGGTACTGAAGCTTTCTTT.

This clone occurred a few times. The chain has TRBV7-9 and TRBJ2-2, with D unresolved. Trimming removed 5 bases at V and 6 bases at J, with 10 bases between. This CDR3 is 13 amino acids long. Germline lookup yields CDR1 SEHNR and CDR2 FQNEAQ (reference sequence). This CDR3 reads CASSPDAPGELFF. In nucleotides, the CDR3 is TGTGCCAGCAGCCCAGACGCCCCCGGGGAGCTGTTTTTT.

J is TRBJ1-1 and V is TRBV27; no definite D call. CDR1 and CDR2 (germline): MNHEY, SMNVEV (reference sequence). V shed 2 bases and J shed 0 bases, with 4 bases lying between them. This CDR3 has 13 residues. CDR3 DNA sequence: TGTGCCAGCAGTTTACAGCTGAACACTGAAGCTTTCTTT. It codes for CASSLQLNTEAFF.

Only a few counts were recorded for this clone. This chain uses TRBV4-3 with TRBJ1-1; TRBD1 matches 9 bases. From germline, CDR1 is LGHNA and CDR2 YSLEER. J was trimmed by 3 bases and V by 4 bases; bases with no gene match: 9. The CDR3 sequence is 16 residues long. CDR3 bases: TGCGCCAGCAGCCGAGGCAGAGACAGGGGGGACACTGAAGCTTTCTTT. This encodes CASSRGRDRGDTEAFF.

This chain connects TRBV7-3 to TRBJ2-5; 10 bases are a match to TRBD2. With 3 bases clipped from V and 1 base from J, the junction kept 5 bases outside the gene matches. This CDR3 has 16 residues. Germline V gene sequence: CDR1 SGHTA, CDR2 FQGTGA. The CDR3 nucleotides read TGTGCCAGCAGCTTTGGGCTAGCGGGGGCCCAAGAGACCCAGTACTTC. Its protein product is CASSFGLAGAQETQYF.

V gene TRBV20-1 combines with J gene TRBJ1-2; D gene ambiguous. V lost 6 bases, J lost 8 bases, and 13 bases lay in between. Germline V gene data show CDR1 as DFQATT and CDR2 as SNEGSKA (reference sequence). The CDR3 has 11 amino acids. The CDR3 protein is CSALFPGGYTF. The CDR3 nucleotides read TGCAGTGCCCTCTTCCCGGGGGGCTACACCTTC.

This clone has just a few counts. V usage is TRBV11-1 and J usage is TRBJ1-1; no reliable D call. The CDR3 is 14 residues long. Per the germline V gene, CDR1 is SGHAT and CDR2 is FQDESV (reference sequence). With 2 bases removed from V and 0 bases from J, the gap between germline ends came to 7 bases. CDR3: CASSLPLMNTEAFF. Here the CDR3 DNA reads TGTGCCAGCAGCTTACCACTTATGAACACTGAAGCTTTCTTT. Full variable domain (missing parts from reference TRBV11-1 and TRBJ1-1): EAEVAQSPRYKITEKSQAVAFWCDPISGHATLYWYRQILGQGPELLVQFQDESVVDDSQLPKDRFSAERLKGVDSTLKIQPAELGDSAMYLCASSLPLMNTEAFFGQGTRLTVV.

V usage is TRBV10-3 and J usage is TRBJ2-5, with 10 bases lining up with TRBD2. The CDR3 sequence is 14 residues long. The J segment lost 5 bases and the V segment lost 6 bases, leaving 6 bases of the junction unmatched. Germline loops: CDR1 ENHRY, CDR2 SYGVKD. The CDR3 region is CAISARTSGETQYF. The DNA of the CDR3 is TGTGCCATCAGCGCCCGGACTAGCGGCGAGACCCAGTACTTC.

Here the CDR3 reads CASSPLSGGSYEQYF. CDR3 DNA: TGTGCCAGCTCACCACTATCGGGCGGGAGCTACGAGCAGTACTTC. The chain recombines TRBV18 with TRBJ2-7; 7 bases fit TRBD2. In germline, CDR1 is KGHSH, CDR2 LQKENI. The CDR3 spans 15 residues. The trim removed 1 base at V and 3 bases at J, leaving 6 bases unmatched.

This rearrangement joins TRBV18 to TRBJ1-1, with unresolved D. Trimming cost V 3 bases and J 3 bases, with 8 bases left between them. The CDR3 contains 13 residues. The germline V gene has CDR1 KGHSH and CDR2 LQKENI. DNA of the CDR3: TGTGCCAGCTCACCGCCCGGGGACACTGAAGCTTTCTTT. It translates to CASSPPGDTEAFF.

The chain links TRBV6-1 to TRBJ2-3; 7 bases are a match to TRBD1. The CDR3 is 14 amino acids. Unmatched junction bases numbered 8, after V lost 6 bases and J lost 5 bases. Germline lookup yields CDR1 MNHNS and CDR2 SASEGT. The CDR3 sequence is CASRGQPRGDTQYF. CDR3 in DNA: TGTGCCAGCAGGGGACAGCCCAGGGGAGATACGCAGTATTTT.

The V call is TRBV5-1, the J call TRBJ1-1, with TRBD1 identical over 8 bases. Trimming cost V 1 base and J 3 bases; bases outside gene matches: 5. This CDR3 has 15 amino acids. Germline CDR1 SGHRS, CDR2 YFSETQ. This CDR3 reads CASSLRVQGDTEAFF. In nucleotides, the CDR3 is TGCGCCAGCAGCTTGAGGGTACAGGGGGACACTGAAGCTTTCTTT.

The DNA of the CDR3 is TGTGCCAGCAGCAAGCCGGGACAGGGACTATGGGCTTTCTTT. Its protein product is CASSKPGQGLWAFF. The chain recombines TRBV7-9 with TRBJ1-1; 9 bases map to TRBD1. The CDR3 is made up of 14 amino acids. Germline trimming cut 5 bases from V and 11 bases from J; bases unmatched to any gene: 12. The germline CDR1 and CDR2 sequences are SEHNR and FQNEAQ (reference sequence).

The V call is TRBV6-6, the J call TRBJ1-5; 9 bases align to TRBD1. The CDR3 consists of 15 residues. The V segment lost 0 bases and the J segment 7 bases; nucleotides outside the gene matches: 4. The germline V gene encodes CDR1 MNHNY and CDR2 SVGAGI (reference sequence). CDR3 loop: CASSYSGTGRQPQHF. For the CDR3, the DNA is TGTGCCAGCAGTTACTCCGGGACAGGGAGACAGCCCCAGCATTTT.

CDR3 in amino acids: CASSVGTGGASGYTF. CDR3 nucleotides: TGTGCCAGCAGCGTGGGGACAGGGGGCGCGTCTGGCTACACCTTC. V gene TRBV9 combines with J gene TRBJ1-2; 12 bases map to TRBD1. The germline CDR1 and CDR2 sequences are SGDLS and YYNGEE. J lost 7 bases, V lost 2 bases, and 6 bases had no gene match. The CDR3 runs to 15 residues.

The chain employs TRBV11-2 and TRBJ2-1; TRBD2 might be the D (6 bases). V lost 4 bases to trimming and J lost 10 bases, with 14 bases between them. This CDR3 contains 13 residues. CDR1 is SGHAT, CDR2 FQNNGV, per germline. CDR3 coding DNA: TGTGCCAGCAGCTCAAGCGGAGGGTACGAGCAGTTCTTC. Translation: CASSSSGGYEQFF.

The J gene is TRBJ2-7, the V gene TRBV5-1, with TRBD1 matching over 9 bases. Germline assignment: CDR1 SGHRS and CDR2 YFSETQ. Unmatched junction bases numbered 9, after V lost 4 bases and J lost 1 base. CDR3 length equals 16 residues. The CDR3 nucleotides are TGCGCCAGCAGCATCCAACCGGGACAGGGTTCCTACGAGCAGTACTTC. Protein: CASSIQPGQGSYEQYF.

V gene TRBV7-9 combines with J gene TRBJ2-1, with TRBD2 matching over 7 bases. The CDR3 has 15 amino acids. V shed 1 base and J 9 bases; nucleotides not matched to a gene: 9. Germline CDR1 and CDR2: SEHNR and FQNEAQ (reference sequence). The CDR3 protein is CASSLVPTSTVEQFF. The DNA of the CDR3 is TGTGCCAGCAGCTTAGTTCCGACTAGCACGGTTGAGCAGTTCTTC.

The gene calls are TRBV7-8 and TRBJ2-5; D is ambiguous. With 1 base removed from V and 2 bases from J, the gap between germline ends came to 8 bases. This CDR3 comprises 14 residues. Germline V gives CDR1 SGHVS, CDR2 FQNEAQ. CDR3 sequence (DNA): TGTGCCAGCAGCTTAGTTCCGGAGCAAGAGACCCAGTACTTC. Translated, it gives CASSLVPEQETQYF.

J is TRBJ1-1 and V is TRBV7-9; D is uncertain. V lost 2 bases to trimming and J lost 4 bases, with 8 bases between them. This CDR3 has 13 residues. The germline CDR1 and CDR2 sequences are SEHNR and FQNEAQ (reference sequence). CDR3 amino acids: CASSLSLGTEAFF. As DNA, the CDR3 is TGTGCCAGCAGCTTATCTTTAGGCACTGAAGCTTTCTTT. Together with reference TRBV7-9 and TRBJ1-1, the CDR3 gives the full variable domain: DTGVSQNPRHKITKRGQNVTFRCDPISEHNRLYWYRQTLGQGPEFLTYFQNEAQLEKSRLLSDRFSAERPKGSFSTLEIQRTEQGDSAMYLCASSLSLGTEAFFGQGTRLTVV.

The CDR3 sequence: CASSPGTPRREKLFF. Written as DNA, the CDR3 is TGTGCCAGCAGCCCCGGGACACCTAGAAGGGAAAAACTGTTTTTT. The V gene is TRBV7-8, the J gene TRBJ1-4; TRBD1 might be the D (6 bases). V lost 5 bases, J lost 8 bases, and 18 bases lay in between. CDR3 length: 15 amino acids. Germline V CDR1 and CDR2: SGHVS, FQNEAQ.

This clone came up a few times. The V gene is TRBV25-1, the J gene TRBJ1-1; TRBD1 is a possible D gene (5 bases). The CDR3 is 12 residues long. The V gene's germline CDR1 is MGHDK and CDR2 SYGVNS. With 8 bases removed from V and 3 bases from J, the gap between germline ends came to 10 bases. The CDR3 coding sequence is TGTGCCAGCCGGGAGGGGCACACTGAAGCTTTCTTT. It specifies CASREGHTEAFF.

The CDR3 DNA sequence: TGTGCCAGCAGCCCCAGAGATACGCAGTATTTT. Translation gives CASSPRDTQYF. The chain uses TRBV6-5 and TRBJ2-3, with D uncertain. Trimming stripped 6 bases from V and 5 bases from J, with 6 bases between. CDR3 length: 11 residues. From germline, CDR1 is MNHEY and CDR2 SVGAGI.

This clone was counted a few times. This chain joins TRBV14 and TRBJ2-1; 11 bases line up with TRBD2. The ends lost 1 base at V and 4 bases at J; junction bases unmatched: 6. Looked up from germline, CDR1 is SGHDN and CDR2 is FVKESK. This CDR3 has 17 amino acids. CDR3 nucleotides: TGTGCCAGCAGCCAAGTTGCGGGACTAGCGGAGTACAATGAGCAGTTCTTC. This encodes CASSQVAGLAEYNEQFF.

This chain connects TRBV5-1 to TRBJ2-1; a possible D gene is TRBD2 (6 bases). Germline lookup yields CDR1 SGHRS and CDR2 YFSETQ. Trimming removed 6 bases at V and 0 bases at J, with 25 bases between. CDR3 length equals 19 residues. The CDR3 DNA is TGCGCCAGCACCTCGGGACTCCGGACACTCCCCAGCTCCTACAATGAGCAGTTCTTC. The encoded protein is CASTSGLRTLPSSYNEQFF.